These 9 T cell receptor beta chains were sequenced from one sample in a study of early T cells in non-severe SARS-CoV-2 infection. TCRdb re-called the 5' RACE reads through MiXCR, storing one row per CDR3 protein. The table lists 85,000 to 100,000 distinct CDR3 sequences, approximately 11% of them singletons. The sequenced sample was whole blood, obtained at baseline. The receptors derive from an adult who was a healthcare worker with PCR-confirmed SARS-CoV-2 infection or an uninfected control (not recorded which).

This clonotype was counted only a few times. The chain couples TRBV7-9 to TRBJ1-1, with 8 bases aligning to TRBD1. V was clipped by 5 bases and J by 4 bases; unmatched bases: 6. Germline loops: CDR1 SEHNR, CDR2 FQNEAQ (reference sequence). This CDR3 has 14 residues. The CDR3 DNA follows: TGTGCCAGCAGCCCCCGACAGGGGTTCACTGAAGCTTTCTTT. Protein product: CASSPRQGFTEAFF.

This sequence joins TRBV7-9 and TRBJ1-5; the match to TRBD1 covers 10 bases. From germline, CDR1 is SEHNR and CDR2 FQNEAQ (reference sequence). Losses at the gene ends were 5 bases for V and 5 bases for J; bases not matched to a gene: 3. This CDR3 spans 14 amino acids. This CDR3 reads CASSTGQGDQPQHF. The CDR3 DNA reads TGTGCCAGCAGCACCGGACAGGGGGATCAGCCCCAGCATTTT.

The chain links TRBV5-1 to TRBJ2-7; D is perhaps TRBD2 (6 bases). The ends were cut back, 0 bases at V and 2 bases at J, with 12 bases in the middle. The CDR3 consists of 15 residues. Germline CDR1 SGHRS, CDR2 YFSETQ. CDR3 protein: CASSLGSSETYEQYF. CDR3 bases: TGCGCCAGCAGCTTGGGATCTAGCGAGACCTACGAGCAGTACTTC.

This clonotype was seen only a few times. The chain combines TRBV2 with TRBJ1-2; D perhaps matches TRBD1 (5 bases). Deletions cut 6 bases from V and 5 bases from J, with 16 bases between. Germline assignment: CDR1 SNHLY and CDR2 FYNNEI. The CDR3 consists of 14 residues. CDR3 nucleotides: TGTGCCAGCAGAGTCAGGGCTGGGACTTATGGCTACACCTTC. It is translated as CASRVRAGTYGYTF.

This clonotype was seen many times. This rearrangement joins TRBV2 to TRBJ2-7; D might be TRBD1 (6 bases). This CDR3 contains 14 residues. The germline gives CDR1 SNHLY, CDR2 FYNNEI. V lost 3 bases and J lost 1, with 10 bases in between. For the CDR3, the DNA is TGTGCCAGCAGTGACACAGGGAGTTCCTACGAGCAGTACTTC. Its translation is CASSDTGSSYEQYF.

This clonotype was detected ten times or more. This chain joins TRBV2 and TRBJ2-2; 8 bases fit TRBD1. J lost 1 base, V lost 3 bases, and 1 base had no gene match. This CDR3 region has 15 residues. Germline CDR1 and CDR2: SNHLY and FYNNEI. The CDR3: CASSDGQGNTGELFF. Here the CDR3 DNA reads TGTGCCAGCAGTGACGGACAGGGGAACACCGGGGAGCTGTTTTTT. Complete variable domain (other parts from reference TRBV2 and TRBJ2-2): EPEVTQTPSHQVTQMGQEVILRCVPISNHLYFYWYRQILGQKVEFLVSFYNNEISEKSEIFDDQFSVERPDGSNFTLKIRSTKLEDSAMYFCASSDGQGNTGELFFGEGSRLTVL.

V gene TRBV3-1 combines with J gene TRBJ1-3; D is unresolved. The CDR3 length is 14 residues. Germline V gives CDR1 LGHDT, CDR2 YNNKEL (reference sequence). V dropped 3 bases and J dropped 3 bases, with 9 bases sitting between them. CDR3 loop: CASSHPRYGNTIYF. The DNA of the CDR3 is TGTGCCAGCAGCCACCCACGATATGGAAACACCATATATTTT.

This clonotype has more than one count but fewer than ten. This sequence joins TRBV5-1 and TRBJ2-1; D might be TRBD2 (5 bases). Per germline, CDR1 SGHRS and CDR2 YFSETQ. The CDR3 runs 14 residues. Trimming took off 4 bases at V and 9 bases at J, with 17 bases between the two ends. The CDR3 DNA is TGCGCCAGCAGCCCCCCCTCGGCGGGTGGTGAGCAGTTCTTC. It yields the protein CASSPPSAGGEQFF. Full variable domain (rest looked up from reference TRBV5-1 and TRBJ2-1): KAGVTQTPRYLIKTRGQQVTLSCSPISGHRSVSWYQQTPGQGLQFLFEYFSETQRNKGNFPGRFSGRQFSNSRSEMNVSTLELGDSALYLCASSPPSAGGEQFFGPGTRLTVL.

This clonotype was recorded many times. The chain links TRBV20-1 to TRBJ2-1; TRBD2 matches 7 bases. This CDR3 contains 16 residues. The ends lost 3 bases at V and 0 bases at J; junction bases unmatched: 8. Germline V gene sequence: CDR1 DFQATT, CDR2 SNEGSKA (reference sequence). This CDR3 is CSARLFLADSYNEQFF. The CDR3 region has the DNA TGCAGTGCTAGGCTATTCCTAGCGGACTCCTACAATGAGCAGTTCTTC.